The clone carrying this T cell receptor beta chain was counted ten times or more. Its antigen remains unidentified. This specimen belongs to a study of blood T cells in healthy people across ages. Study outcomes and limitations: Long-lived donors carried more naive CD4+ cells and greater diversity than aged donors. For the donors, CMV status was unknown and possibly confounded expanded clonotype changes.

V lost 4 bases and J 8 bases, leaving 15 bases between the germline ends. The germline gives CDR1 SGHTA, CDR2 FQGNSA. There are 14 residues in the CDR3. With a J-beta primer mix and a sample-barcoded 5' primer, a second PCR ran about 7 to 12 cycles. TCRdb redid the calling of the 5' RACE reads with MiXCR, one entry per CDR3 protein. The table records 380,000 or so distinct CDR3 sequences, about 55% of them present only once. It was roughly 10 milliliters of peripheral blood that were drawn from each donor. V gene TRBV7-2 combines with J gene TRBJ2-4; D assignment may be TRBD1 or TRBD2 (6 bases each). Sample: blood. This sequence was found in a man aged 60-69 years in good health. CDR3 DNA sequence: TGTGCCAGCAGCTCACCGGGGGCCTCCGACATTCAGTACTTC. Residues: CASSSPGASDIQYF. Complete variable domain (other parts from reference TRBV7-2 and TRBJ2-4): GAGVSQSPSNKVTEKGKDVELRCDPISGHTALYWYRQSLGQGLEFLIYFQGNSAPDKSGLPSDRFSAERTGGSVSTLTIQRTQQEDSAVYLCASSSPGASDIQYFGAGTRLSVL.